The 20 T cell receptor beta chains given below trace back to one sample, sequenced in a study of identical twins. TCRdb reprocessed the 5' RACE reads via MiXCR and lists one record per CDR3 protein. The sample yields more than 650,000 distinct CDR3 sequences, approximately 6% seen once. The source material was naive T cells sorted from blood. These receptors were obtained from a young man in good health.

At least ten counts were recorded for this clonotype. The rearrangement joins TRBV29-1 to TRBJ1-5, with 9 positions matching TRBD1. Germline-derived CDR1 and CDR2 are SQVTM and ANQGSEA. This CDR3 has 14 amino acids. The junction had 7 bases not matched to a gene; V was cut back by 7 bases and J by 3 bases. DNA for the CDR3: TGCAGCGCCCGAGGGACAGGGCTCAATCAGCCCCAGCATTTT. Amino acids: CSARGTGLNQPQHF.

The chain couples TRBV7-9 to TRBJ1-2; 9 bases agree with TRBD1. CDR1 is SEHNR, CDR2 FQNEAQ, per germline (reference sequence). The CDR3 covers 14 residues. V trimming: 5 bases; J trimming: 6 bases; junction bases outside the gene matches: 7. CDR3 protein: CASSQIQGADGYTF. CDR3 in DNA: TGTGCCAGCAGCCAAATACAGGGGGCAGATGGCTACACCTTC.

This clonotype has more than one count but fewer than ten. The chain recombines TRBV7-8 with TRBJ2-1, with 12 bases lining up with TRBD1. CDR1 is SGHVS, CDR2 FQNEAQ, per germline. V trimming: 1 base; J trimming: 8 bases; junction bases outside the gene matches: 6. The CDR3 is 16 amino acids. The CDR3: CASSLVGTGGSDEQFF. The CDR3 coding sequence is TGTGCCAGCAGCTTAGTAGGGACAGGGGGCTCGGATGAGCAGTTCTTC.

This clonotype has just a few counts. This chain links TRBV24-1 with TRBJ2-2, with a possible D match to TRBD1 (5 bases). Germline-derived CDR1 and CDR2 are KGHDR and SFDVKD. CDR3 size: 13 residues. V lost 4 bases and J 9 bases, leaving 11 bases between the germline ends. CDR3 DNA sequence: TGTGCCACCAGTGACCCTACAGGAAGGGAGCTGTTTTTT. The encoded protein is CATSDPTGRELFF.

This clonotype was picked up many times. The chain is built from TRBV10-3 and TRBJ1-3, with TRBD1 matching over 8 bases. V lost 2 bases to trimming and J lost 5 bases; unmatched junction nucleotides: 2. The CDR3 runs 14 residues. Looked up from germline, CDR1 is ENHRY and CDR2 is SYGVKD. The CDR3 protein is CAISEGQGRNTIYF. The CDR3 DNA reads as TGTGCCATCAGTGAGGGACAGGGAAGAAACACCATATATTTT.

This clonotype was recorded a few times. This sequence joins TRBV29-1 and TRBJ1-2; 7 bases are shared with TRBD1. The trim removed 4 bases at V and 8 bases at J, leaving 7 bases unmatched. CDR1 is SQVTM, CDR2 ANQGSEA, per germline. This CDR3 region has 12 residues. The CDR3, as DNA: TGCAGCGTTGGGGAGGGGGCAAGAGGCTACACCTTC. It yields the protein CSVGEGARGYTF.

In this sample, this clonotype turned up many times. The chain recombines TRBV3-1 with TRBJ2-2, with D perhaps given as TRBD1 or TRBD2 (5 bases each). The CDR3 covers 13 residues. Germline V gene lookup returns CDR1 LGHDT and CDR2 YNNKEL (reference sequence). The V end lost 0 bases, the J end lost 7 bases, and 6 bases lay between the germline ends. The CDR3 loop reads CASSQEGVGELFF. The CDR3 bases are TGTGCCAGCAGCCAAGAGGGGGTCGGGGAGCTGTTTTTT.

This clonotype was detected many times. DNA for the CDR3: TGTGCCACCGAGCAGGGGACTAGCGGGAGGGCCCTTGAGCAGTTCTTC. It encodes CATEQGTSGRALEQFF. The chain is built from TRBV24-1 and TRBJ2-1, with TRBD2 matching 16 bases. Per the germline V gene, CDR1 is KGHDR and CDR2 is SFDVKD. CDR3 size: 16 residues. V dropped 9 bases and J dropped 9; count of bases not matched to a gene: 10.

Only a few counts were recorded for this clonotype. This sequence joins TRBV19 and TRBJ2-1; D is unresolved. There are 15 residues in the CDR3. The germline V gene encodes CDR1 LNHDA and CDR2 SQIVND (reference sequence). V lost 7 bases to trimming and J lost 0 bases, with 13 bases between them. The CDR3 spells CASTPKMSSYNEQFF. The CDR3 nucleotides are TGTGCCAGTACCCCGAAGATGAGCTCCTACAATGAGCAGTTCTTC.

The rearrangement uses TRBV5-5 and TRBJ2-5, with 12 bases identical to TRBD1. The CDR3 covers 16 residues. V lost 4 bases, J lost 5 bases, and 9 bases stayed unmatched. The germline CDR1 and CDR2 sequences are SGHKS and YYEKEE (reference sequence). CDR3: CASSLTGTGGGETQYF. The DNA of the CDR3 is TGTGCCAGCAGCCTGACGGGGACAGGGGGCGGTGAGACCCAGTACTTC.

The J gene is TRBJ1-3, the V gene TRBV12-3 or TRBV12-4, with 7 nucleotides matching TRBD1. Trimming removed 7 bases from V and 2 bases from J; junction bases left unmatched: 5. The CDR3 consists of 14 residues. The CDR3 loop is CASINQGAGNTIYF. The CDR3 bases are TGTGCCAGCATCAATCAGGGGGCTGGAAACACCATATATTTT.

This clonotype came up many times. The chain has TRBV12-3 or TRBV12-4 and TRBJ1-1, with unresolved D. The V end was cut by 6 bases, the J end by 6 bases, with 8 bases between. The CDR3 runs to 11 residues. CDR3 amino acids: CASSLAAEAFF. The CDR3 nucleotides read TGTGCCAGCAGCTTGGCTGCTGAAGCTTTCTTT.

This clonotype appeared many times. The chain joins TRBV2 to TRBJ2-6, with D possibly being TRBD2 (5 bases). Germline CDR1 and CDR2: SNHLY and FYNNEI. This CDR3 comprises 15 residues. Trimming shortened V by 4 bases and J by 0 bases, and 7 bases separated the two germline ends. The CDR3 DNA is TGTGCCAGCAGTGTAGGGAGCTCTGGGGCCAACGTCCTGACTTTC. Translating gives CASSVGSSGANVLTF.

The chain couples TRBV6-2 or TRBV6-3 to TRBJ2-7; perhaps TRBD1 as D (5 bases). Germline V gene sequence: CDR1 MNHEY, CDR2 SVGEGT. This CDR3 has 16 amino acids. V lost 4 bases to trimming and J lost 8 bases, with 24 bases between them. The CDR3 here is CASSFAVGGQGRKQYF. The CDR3 DNA follows: TGTGCCAGCAGTTTCGCGGTTGGCGGACAAGGCCGTAAGCAGTACTTC.

The chain links TRBV28 to TRBJ1-3, with no clear D. Deletions cut 5 bases from V and 0 bases from J, with 8 bases between. The CDR3 contains 14 residues. The germline V gene encodes CDR1 MDHEN and CDR2 SYDVKM. The CDR3 DNA is TGTGCCAGCAGTCCACGGGCCTCTGGAAACACCATATATTTT. Protein sequence: CASSPRASGNTIYF.

There are many counts of this clonotype. The CDR3 DNA follows: TGCAGTGTTCCGACCAGGGGTTCCTACGAGCAGTACTTC. Translating gives CSVPTRGSYEQYF. The V and J genes are TRBV20-1 and TRBJ2-7, with D possibly being TRBD1 (6 bases). From germline, CDR1 is DFQATT and CDR2 SNEGSKA (reference sequence). CDR3 size: 13 residues. V was clipped by 7 bases and J by 1 base, with 14 bases between them.

V gene TRBV20-1 combines with J gene TRBJ2-6; D is possibly TRBD1 (5 bases). The length of the CDR3 is 16 residues. V shed 0 bases and J shed 4 bases, with 13 bases lying between them. Germline lookup yields CDR1 DFQATT and CDR2 SNEGSKA (reference sequence). The CDR3: CSARDNRGRGANVLTF. In DNA form, the CDR3 reads TGCAGTGCTAGAGATAATAGGGGCAGAGGGGCCAACGTCCTGACTTTC.

This clonotype was found a few times. The chain couples TRBV7-8 to TRBJ2-7; 7 positions match TRBD1. The CDR3 runs to 16 residues. Germline-derived CDR1 and CDR2 are SGHVS and FQNEAQ. The J segment lost 0 bases and the V segment lost 4 bases, leaving 9 bases of the junction unmatched. The CDR3 coding sequence is TGTGCCAGCAGCTCACCCCGGGACAGAAGCTCCTACGAGCAGTACTTC. Encoded protein: CASSSPRDRSSYEQYF.

This clonotype was observed at least ten times. CDR3 bases: TGCGCCAGCGTGGGGCCCGACACTGAAGCTTTCTTT. It yields the protein CASVGPDTEAFF. The gene calls are TRBV5-1 and TRBJ1-1; a possible D gene is TRBD1 (5 bases). This CDR3 spans 12 amino acids. Trimming removed 7 bases at V and 3 bases at J, with 10 bases between. Germline V gene sequence: CDR1 SGHRS, CDR2 YFSETQ.

The chain recombines TRBV6-1 with TRBJ2-2, with 12 bases fitting TRBD1. The CDR3 is 17 residues long. CDR1 MNHNS and CDR2 SASEGT come from the germline V gene. V shed 5 bases and J 3 bases; nucleotides not matched to a gene: 7. The CDR3 sequence: CASSTGTGGFYTGELFF. The CDR3, as DNA: TGTGCCAGCAGTACCGGGACAGGGGGCTTCTACACCGGGGAGCTGTTTTTT.